This T cell receptor (beta chain) was found in a study of CD8+CD57+ T cells in acquired aplastic anemia (dated by TCRdb to about 2018). At the level of the whole study: On average, sorted CD4+ and CD8+ cells yielded around 3.4 ug of extracted DNA, with a range of roughly 0.18 to 27.4 ug. CD8+CD57+ expansion was defined as a frequency above the mean frequency observed in healthy subjects.

The CDR3 contains 13 residues, cysteine and phenylalanine counted. Just the 39-base CDR3 DNA is kept, in frame starting at base 1. For CDR1 and CDR2, the germline V gene lists KGHSH and LQKENI. General study outcomes and caveats: About 30 CD8+ CDR3 sequences were found in both patients and controls but appeared to be highly expressed in patients and within the immunodominant clones of the patients. No significant difference in CD8+ Simpson's diversity was found between patients and healthy controls (P=0.060).

The patients picked for sequencing were ones in whom flow cytometry had shown an expansion of CD8+CD57+ cells. Every patient had a diagnosis of severe acquired aplastic anemia based on International Study of Aplastic Anemia and Agranulocytosis and Camitta criteria. At the time blood was sampled, none of the patients had received any therapy. In the study, sorted CD4+ and CD8+ blood T cells from patients with severe aplastic anemia and from healthy subjects underwent deep sequencing of TCR repertoires. Patients were enrolled in the USA under clinicaltrials.gov protocols 00001620, 01623167, 00001397, 00071045, 00081523 and 00961064. Ficoll-Paque density gradient centrifugation was used to isolate peripheral blood mononuclear cells. Before DNA was extracted, CD4+ and CD8+ T cells were sorted using either FACS or magnetic beads. Genomic DNA served as template for TCR beta VDJ combination and CDR3 sequence profiling. An Illumina HiSeq 2000 was the platform used for TCR repertoire sequencing. Per the original workflow: Repertoires were assessed using TRBV/TRBJ rearrangement plots, CDR3 size and DJ length profiles, and Simpson's diversity index. The most abundant DNA sequence in the deep sequencing data was taken as the immunodominant clone. CDR3 amino acid sequences were screened for sharing across subjects and were compared with published repertoires and the VDJdb database. Using fastp trimming at Q25 and MiXCR clonotype assembly, TCRdb reanalyzed the public sequencing data and kept in-frame beta chains. CDR3 protein duplicates are merged, each entry listing the most common genes and DNA. The authors' filters were not applied to this entry. This sample comprises 450,000 to 600,000 distinct CDR3 sequences, under 40% of them detected only once. The ten largest clonotypes hold less than 0.85% of the sample.

Worth noting for this clonotype: Its antigen has not been determined. Its ends do not fully match the called genes, so a read error is possible.

The sequenced sample was sorted CD4+, CD8+, or CD8+CD57+ T cells (not recorded which) from PBMCs. This chain joins TRBV18 to TRBJ2-7, with the D gene too uncertain to name. This clonotype was obtained from a human donor with aplastic anemia. In nucleotides, the sequence is TGTGCCAGCTCAATCTTAGATTCCTCCGAGCAGTACTTC. Its protein product is CASSILDSSEQYF.